This is a list of T cell receptor beta chains from one sample in a study of molecular identifiers for immune sequencing clone quantification. From the PCR reads, TCRdb called clonotypes with MiXCR, one entry per CDR3 protein. The sample shows hundreds of thousands of distinct CDR3 sequences, about 21% of them seen only once. The sample taken for sequencing was naive CD8+ T cells from blood, with Jurkat cell RNA spiked in. All receptors derive from a human donor in good health. Some libraries in this study had Jurkat cell RNA spiked in. CDR3s include the opening cysteine and the closing phenylalanine or tryptophan. A D gene is named only where the DNA matches it firmly. The size entry is marked missing in some rows and otherwise reads once, few, many or a size class.

13 NA TRBJ1-1 few TRBV9 CASSVVPRTEAFF TGTGCCAGCAGCGTAGTTCCCAGGACTGAAGCTTTCTTT
15 NA TRBJ2-7 many TRBV7-9 CASSRTTGTPYEQYF TGTGCCAGCAGCCGCACAACCGGGACACCGTACGAGCAGTACTTC
16 TRBD1 TRBJ2-6 many TRBV5-4 CASSLDRDSGANVLTF TGTGCCAGCAGCCTTGACAGGGATAGTGGGGCCAACGTCCTGACTTTC
18 NA TRBJ2-1 many TRBV7-9 CASTTGRLVGEGYNEQFF TGTGCCAGCACCACGGGTCGGTTGGTTGGCGAGGGGTACAATGAGCAGTTCTTC
13 NA TRBJ1-4 few TRBV19 CASGVATNEKLFF TGTGCCAGTGGAGTTGCAACTAATGAAAAACTGTTTTTT
12 TRBD2 TRBJ2-7 many TRBV29-1 CSARDYSFEQYF TGCAGCGCCCGGGACTATTCATTCGAGCAGTACTTC
14 TRBD1 TRBJ1-5 many TRBV6-5 CASSYRQGGQPQHF TGTGCCAGCAGTTACCGACAGGGAGGTCAGCCCCAGCATTTT
14 NA TRBJ2-7 many TRBV6-5 CASSYGLAGYEQYF TGTGCCAGCAGTTATGGTCTAGCAGGTTACGAGCAGTACTTC
15 NA TRBJ2-5 NA TRBV19 CASSPGNRNQETQHF TGTGCCAGTAGTCCCGGGAACAGAAACCAAGAGACCCAGCACTTC
13 NA TRBJ2-2 many TRBV24-1 CATAAGATGELFF TGTGCCACCGCCGCGGGGGCAACCGGGGAGCTGTTTTTT
15 NA TRBJ2-2 NA TRBV7-7 CASTPGGANTGELFF TGTGCTAGCACCCCCGGAGGGGCTAACACCGGGGAGCTGTTTTTT
15 NA TRBJ2-1 many TRBV9 CASSVTGTQLNEQFF TGTGCCAGCAGCGTTACCGGGACTCAACTCAATGAGCAGTTCTTC
14 NA TRBJ2-5 few TRBV7-9 CASSFSRSQETQYF TGTGCCAGCAGCTTCTCCCGGAGCCAAGAGACCCAGTACTTC
14 NA TRBJ2-7 many TRBV28 CASSTPREPRREYF TGTGCCAGCAGTACCCCCCGGGAGCCTCGGCGGGAGTACTTC
12 NA TRBJ1-5 many TRBV3-1 CASSQAGQPQHF TGTGCCAGCAGCCAAGCTGGTCAGCCCCAGCATTTT
15 NA TRBJ1-4 many TRBV2 CASRTDRPGWEKLFF TGTGCCAGCAGGACCGACAGGCCGGGTTGGGAAAAACTGTTTTTT
13 NA TRBJ2-1 NA TRBV6-2/TRBV6-3 CASSKDPYNEQFF TGTGCCAGCAGTAAGGACCCGTACAATGAGCAGTTCTTC
15 NA TRBJ2-7 few TRBV4-1 CAGSRDGPSSYEQYF TGCGCCGGCAGTCGCGACGGACCGAGCTCCTACGAGCAGTACTTC
15 NA TRBJ2-5 many TRBV28 CASRLSAGYQETQYF TGTGCCAGCAGACTTTCCGCGGGGTACCAAGAGACCCAGTACTTC
14 TRBD2 TRBJ2-7 many TRBV27 CASGPGLAAYEQYF TGTGCCAGCGGCCCGGGACTAGCGGCCTACGAGCAGTACTTC
13 NA TRBJ2-5 many TRBV7-9 CASSPTLKETQYF TGTGCCAGCAGCCCAACGCTAAAAGAGACCCAGTACTTC
13 NA TRBJ2-7 NA TRBV6-2/TRBV6-3 CASSPDLAYEQYF TGTGCCAGCAGTCCGGACTTGGCCTACGAGCAGTACTTC
15 TRBD2 TRBJ2-3 many TRBV20-1 CSAVSSSGYTDTQYF TGCAGTGCCGTCTCATCTAGCGGCTACACAGATACGCAGTATTTT
12 NA TRBJ2-2 many TRBV15 CATSYDTGELFF TGTGCCACATCCTACGACACCGGGGAGCTGTTTTTT